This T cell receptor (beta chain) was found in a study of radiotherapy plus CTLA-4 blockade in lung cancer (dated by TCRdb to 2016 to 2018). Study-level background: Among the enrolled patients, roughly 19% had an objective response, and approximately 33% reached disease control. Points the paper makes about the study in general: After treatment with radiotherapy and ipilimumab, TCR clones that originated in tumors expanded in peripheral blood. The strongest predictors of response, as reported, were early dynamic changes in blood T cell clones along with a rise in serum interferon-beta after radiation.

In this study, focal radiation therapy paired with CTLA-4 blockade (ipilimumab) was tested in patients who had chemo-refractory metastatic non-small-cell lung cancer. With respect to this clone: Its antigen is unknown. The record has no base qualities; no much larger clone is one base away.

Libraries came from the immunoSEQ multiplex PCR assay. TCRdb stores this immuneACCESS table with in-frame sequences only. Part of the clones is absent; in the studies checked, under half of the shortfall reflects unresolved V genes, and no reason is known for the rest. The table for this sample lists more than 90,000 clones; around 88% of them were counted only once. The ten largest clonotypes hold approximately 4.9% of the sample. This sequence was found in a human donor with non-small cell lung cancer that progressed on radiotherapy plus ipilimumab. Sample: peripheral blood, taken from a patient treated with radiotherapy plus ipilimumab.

The sequenced DNA is TGTGCCAGCAGTGACGGAAGTGGAAGCTCCTACGAGCAGTACTTC. It translates to CASSDGSGSSYEQYF. Here the chain combines TRBV6-1 and TRBJ2-7; the D gene cannot be named for sure. The CDR3 goes from the cysteine to the phenylalanine over 15 residues. Only the CDR3 portion is preserved as DNA: 45 bases, with reading frame beginning at the first base. The germline V gene provides CDR1 MNHNS and CDR2 SASEGT. V was cut back by 3 bases and J by 0 bases, leaving a gap of 12 bases between them.